This T cell receptor beta chain was obtained from a study of blood T cell repertoires in COVID-19. Study-wide context: T cells, B-cell-depleted T cells, or PBMCs supplied cDNA or gDNA.

The CDR3 length is 14 residues. Per the germline V gene, CDR1 is WSHSY and CDR2 is SAAADI. Deletions cut 6 bases from V and 2 bases from J, with 14 bases between. Membership in each cohort depended on participant-reported clinical history. Assay: immunoSEQ multiplex PCR; the TCRdb copy retains only in-frame clones and omits some. The data contain 380,000 or so clones, approximately 88% of them singletons. This clone was counted many times. The V call is TRBV10-2, the J call TRBJ2-7, with a tentative D call TRBD1 (6 bases). Sequenced: PBMCs or T cells enriched from blood (not recorded which). The source of this sequence is a woman aged 30 to 39 with acute COVID-19. The CDR3 reads CASSHGGGAYEQYF. The CDR3 nucleotides are TGCGCCAGCAGCCATGGGGGCGGAGCCTACGAGCAGTACTTC.